This is a list of T cell receptor beta chains from one sample in a study of control samples from healthy donors and cancer patients. Only in-frame clones appear in the TCRdb table, and some are missing; sequencing was by immunoSEQ multiplex PCR. The table lists 200,000 or so clones, about 94% of them singletons. The specimen was blood. The receptors shown here come from a man aged 50 or older in good health. CDR3s include the opening cysteine and the closing phenylalanine or tryptophan. Fields, in order: V gene, D gene, CDR3 length, clone size, J gene, CDR3 DNA, CDR3 protein. A D gene is named only where the DNA matches it firmly. Size values are once, few and many counts, or a class for expanded clones, and some rows have none.

v_gene: TRBV6-6; d_gene: -; len: 14; abundance: -; j_gene: TRBJ1-5; CDR3nt: TGTGCCAGCACTGACCACCCGACAAATCAGCCCCAGCATTTT; CDR3aa: CASTDHPTNQPQHF
v_gene: TRBV28; d_gene: TRBD2; len: 14; abundance: once; j_gene: TRBJ2-3; CDR3nt: TGTGCCAGCATCCCTAGCGGATTCACAGATACGCAGTATTTT; CDR3aa: CASIPSGFTDTQYF
v_gene: TRBV19; d_gene: TRBD1; len: 16; abundance: -; j_gene: TRBJ1-6; CDR3nt: TGTGCCAGTAGTGCCATCGGGACAGGGGGTTTCTCACCCCTCCACTTT; CDR3aa: CASSAIGTGGFSPLHF
v_gene: TRBV6-5; d_gene: TRBD2; len: 15; abundance: -; j_gene: TRBJ2-5; CDR3nt: TGTGCCAGCACCCTCTCTACTAGCGGGGAAACTACCCAGTACTTC; CDR3aa: CASTLSTSGETTQYF
v_gene: TRBV7-9; d_gene: TRBD1; len: 17; abundance: -; j_gene: TRBJ1-5; CDR3nt: TGTGCCAGCAGCCTCGGACAGGGGGCGGGTTCCGGTCAGCCCCAGCATTTT; CDR3aa: CASSLGQGAGSGQPQHF
v_gene: TRBV18; d_gene: TRBD2; len: 16; abundance: -; j_gene: TRBJ2-5; CDR3nt: TGTGCCAGCTCACCTGGATGGCGGGGGGAACAAGAGACCCAGTACTTC; CDR3aa: CASSPGWRGEQETQYF
v_gene: TRBV18; d_gene: -; len: 16; abundance: once; j_gene: TRBJ1-5; CDR3nt: TGTGCCAGCTCACCACAAGGGGCCGATAGCAATCAGCCCCAGCATTTT; CDR3aa: CASSPQGADSNQPQHF
v_gene: TRBV30; d_gene: -; len: 13; abundance: once; j_gene: TRBJ2-3; CDR3nt: TGTGCCTGGATAATTCGGGGTGGGGATACGCAGTATTTT; CDR3aa: CAWIIRGGDTQYF
v_gene: TRBV19; d_gene: TRBD1; len: 12; abundance: -; j_gene: TRBJ1-5; CDR3nt: TGTGCCAGTAGGACAGGGTACCAGCCCCAGCATTTT; CDR3aa: CASRTGYQPQHF
v_gene: TRBV15; d_gene: -; len: 13; abundance: -; j_gene: TRBJ1-2; CDR3nt: TGTGCCACCAGCAGAGCCGGCAACTATGGCTACACCTTC; CDR3aa: CATSRAGNYGYTF